One sample yielded the 6 T cell receptor beta chains listed below, sequenced in a study of shared T cell receptors in the human thymus (dated by TCRdb to the early 2020s). Receptor amplification or capture employed the immunoSEQ multiplex PCR assay. Imported from immuneACCESS, the table was reduced by TCRdb to in-frame sequences with V and J called. These copies leave out some clones; in studies compared against another copy, an unresolved V gene accounts for under half, and the cause of the remainder is not known. For this sample the table gives about 660,000 clones, of which about 89% were detected only once. The biggest ten clones account for 0.0094% of the sample. The data were also submitted as part of a second study, on human thymus T cells.

Specimen: thymocytes. These receptors originate from a boy under two years old with a congenital heart defect. Donor details come from another sample of the same person, matched by shared clones.

The genes are TRBV29-1 and TRBJ2-2, with 7 bases aligning to TRBD2. The J segment lost 2 bases and the V segment lost 7 bases, leaving 4 bases of the junction unmatched. The length of the CDR3 is 13 residues. Germline CDR1 and CDR2: SQVTM and ANQGSEA. This chain's CDR3 is CSASGYNTGELFF. The CDR3 DNA follows: TGCAGCGCTAGCGGATATAACACCGGGGAGCTGTTTTTT.

V is TRBV5-4 and J is TRBJ2-3, with 12 bases identical to TRBD2. Germline V gene sequence: CDR1 SGHNT, CDR2 YYREEE (reference sequence). The V gene end was trimmed by 3 bases and the J gene end by 1 base; junction bases not matched to a gene: 9. The CDR3 extends over 18 amino acids. CDR3 amino acids: CASSYRLAGECRTDTQYF. The CDR3 bases are TGTGCCAGCAGCTATAGACTAGCGGGAGAGTGCCGCACAGATACGCAGTATTTT.

The rearrangement joins TRBV28 to TRBJ1-6; D perhaps matches TRBD1 (5 bases). Germline V gives CDR1 MDHEN, CDR2 SYDVKM. The V end lost 0 bases, the J end lost 9 bases, and 15 bases lay between the germline ends. The CDR3 has 16 amino acids. This CDR3 reads CASSLWTESRSSPLHF. CDR3 bases: TGTGCCAGCAGTTTATGGACAGAATCAAGGAGTTCACCCCTCCACTTT.

This chain links TRBV27 with TRBJ1-1, with TRBD1 identical over 8 bases. There are 15 residues in the CDR3. V trimming: 0 bases; J trimming: 3 bases; junction bases outside the gene matches: 3. Germline CDR1 is MNHEY and CDR2 is SMNVEV (reference sequence). In DNA, the CDR3 is TGTGCCAGCAGTTTATCGGGCAGGGGGCACACTGAAGCTTTCTTT. Protein sequence: CASSLSGRGHTEAFF.

The chain employs TRBV5-1 and TRBJ1-1; 11 nucleotides match TRBD1. Trimming cost V 0 bases and J 3 bases; bases outside gene matches: 7. Germline assignment: CDR1 SGHRS and CDR2 YFSETQ. This CDR3 has 17 residues. The CDR3 sequence is CASSLAGRDRGDTEAFF. CDR3 in DNA: TGCGCCAGCAGCTTGGCCGGGAGGGACAGGGGGGACACTGAAGCTTTCTTT.

With respect to this clone: The sample carries other DNA sequences with the same CDR3. This rearrangement joins TRBV19 to TRBJ1-5; D gene ambiguous. V was pared by 3 bases and J by 4 bases, with 4 bases between. Germline V lookup: CDR1 LNHDA, CDR2 SQIVND (reference sequence). The CDR3 is made up of 12 amino acids. Written as DNA, the CDR3 is TGTGCCAGTAGTATGCGGAATCAGCCCCAGCATTTT. It encodes CASSMRNQPQHF.